Listed below are T cell receptor beta chains from one sample, sequenced in a study of breast tumors, draining lymph nodes, adjacent tissues. TCRdb used MiXCR to reprocess the multiplex PCR reads, holding one entry per CDR3 protein. The sample includes 130,000 or so distinct CDR3 sequences, approximately 29% seen only once; the top ten take less than 2.5%. Sequenced material: axillary lymph node tissue. Receptors originate from a female donor with breast cancer. Some clones in this sample may be carry-over from other donors' samples. CDR3s include the opening cysteine and the closing phenylalanine or tryptophan. The order of the fields is V gene, D gene, CDR3 protein. D genes are given only for firm matches.

TRBV7-9 | NA | CASSSRSNEQFF
TRBV20-1 | TRBD1 | CSARDSTGGFQETQHF
TRBV6-5 | NA | CASSYAGYEQYF
TRBV7-6 | NA | CASSLLGLPGELFF
TRBV25-1 | NA | CASSESWFRARETQYF
TRBV6-1 | NA | CASSEVGGNSPLHF
TRBV20-1 | TRBD2 | CSAREASGGNIQYF
TRBV29-1 | TRBD1 | CSVVGTGSGYTF
TRBV15 | TRBD2 | CATSRDLPGGVEDTQYF
TRBV9 | NA | CASSGGGGKGQPQHF
TRBV6-2/TRBV6-3 | TRBD2 | CASSYGTSGSWSETQYF
TRBV9 | TRBD1 | CASSVGGGAQETQYF
TRBV4-3 | NA | CASSQDRGQTQYF
TRBV24-1 | TRBD2 | CATSDKTSGGVNYEQFF
TRBV20-1 | NA | CSASWGAGNEQFF
TRBV10-3 | NA | CAISEREDLNEQFF
TRBV19 | NA | CAVGRDLYGYTF
TRBV7-8 | NA | CASSLEGSGANVLTF
TRBV6-5 | TRBD1 | CASSYSTGQGLSYTF
TRBV20-1 | NA | CSGLRSNEQFF
TRBV20-1 | NA | CSAGQSSYNSPLHF
TRBV5-1 | NA | CASSLDGAGAYQETQYF
TRBV15 | NA | CATSREPTLTVNTEAFF
TRBV30 | NA | CAWRASTANNEKLFF
TRBV7-2 | NA | CASSRGAGARLGTEAF
TRBV6-5 | NA | CASGPRSGETQYF
TRBV30 | NA | CAWSVLLFSTDTQYF
TRBV19 | NA | CASSIGKPSTDTQYF